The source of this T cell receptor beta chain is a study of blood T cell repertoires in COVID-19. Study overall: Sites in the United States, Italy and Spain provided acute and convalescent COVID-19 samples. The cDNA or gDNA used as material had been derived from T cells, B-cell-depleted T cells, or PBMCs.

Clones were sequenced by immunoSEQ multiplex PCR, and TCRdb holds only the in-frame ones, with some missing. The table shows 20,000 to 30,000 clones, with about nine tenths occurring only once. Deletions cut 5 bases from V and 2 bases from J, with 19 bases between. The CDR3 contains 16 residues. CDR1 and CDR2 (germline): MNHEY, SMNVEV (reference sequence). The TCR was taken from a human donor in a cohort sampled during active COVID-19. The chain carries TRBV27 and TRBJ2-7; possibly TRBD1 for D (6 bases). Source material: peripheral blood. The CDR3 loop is CASSPPPSTGTYEQYF. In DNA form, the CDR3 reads TGTGCCAGCAGTCCTCCACCTTCGACAGGAACCTACGAGCAGTACTTC.